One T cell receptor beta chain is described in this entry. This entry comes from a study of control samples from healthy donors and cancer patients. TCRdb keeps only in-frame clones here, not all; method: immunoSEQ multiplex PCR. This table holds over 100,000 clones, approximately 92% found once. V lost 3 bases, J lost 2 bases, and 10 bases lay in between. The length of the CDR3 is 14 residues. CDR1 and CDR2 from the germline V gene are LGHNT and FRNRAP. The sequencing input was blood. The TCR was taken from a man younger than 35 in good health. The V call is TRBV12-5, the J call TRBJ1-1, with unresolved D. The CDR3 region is CASGFGLPNTEAFF. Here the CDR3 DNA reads TGTGCTAGTGGTTTTGGACTTCCTAACACTGAAGCTTTCTTT.